This T cell receptor beta chain was sequenced in a study of regulatory T cells in long-lasting Graves disease. Germline V CDR1 and CDR2: MDHEN, SYDVKM. This CDR3 comprises 15 residues. With 2 bases removed from V and 7 bases from J, the gap between germline ends came to 15 bases. This clonotype has ten or more counts. According to the study, TCR beta libraries were built with iRepertoire HTBI primers and CDR3-region Arm-PCR. TCRdb fed the multiplex PCR reads into MiXCR, producing one record per CDR3 protein. The sample lists 350,000 to 450,000 distinct CDR3 sequences; about 16% were seen once. The time point was: newly diagnosed GD, antithyroid drugs for less than 3 months. There was RNA extracted from PBMCs, and the TCR library was made from it. The same sample was also studied in work on T cells in Graves' hyperthyroidism and ophthalmopathy. As that study records: Patients aged 18 to 65 had newly diagnosed hyperthyroidism that had lasted under 2 months.

The clonotype comes from a woman aged 25-40 years with Graves disease. Sequencing was performed on peripheral blood mononuclear cells (PBMCs), taken at new diagnosis, from a patient treated with antithyroid drugs. The V call is TRBV28, the J call TRBJ1-5; D is ambiguous. CDR3 region: CASSLRSQPWQPQHF. CDR3 coding DNA: TGTGCCAGCAGTTTAAGGTCACAACCCTGGCAGCCCCAGCATTTT.